A single sample gave rise to the 17 T cell receptor beta chains below, sequenced in a study of blood T cell repertoires in COVID-19 (dated by TCRdb to 2020 to 2021). Libraries were prepared through the immunoSEQ multiplex PCR assay. Sourced from immuneACCESS, this table was stored by TCRdb with only in-frame sequences that have V and J called. A share of the clones is absent; for the studies checked, an unresolved V gene accounts for under half, and the remainder has no known explanation. Counted in this sample were over 25,000 clones; more than 70% of them appeared once. About 10% of the sample lies in the top ten. Specimen: peripheral blood. Every receptor here comes from a man older than 75 with active COVID-19.

This sequence joins TRBV2 and TRBJ1-4; 7 nucleotides match TRBD1. Germline trimming cut 7 bases from V and 3 bases from J; bases unmatched to any gene: 8. The CDR3 runs 15 residues. Germline loops: CDR1 SNHLY, CDR2 FYNNEI. The CDR3 region is CASKGGWGSNEKLFF. The CDR3 nucleotides are TGTGCCAGCAAAGGGGGCTGGGGGTCTAATGAAAAACTGTTTTTT.

The chain joins TRBV30 to TRBJ1-5; no clear D. V lost 0 bases and J 2 bases, leaving 14 bases between the germline ends. Germline V CDR1 and CDR2: GTSNPN, SVGIG (reference sequence). The CDR3 is 16 amino acids. CDR3 region: CAWSVRARGGNQPQHF. The CDR3 nucleotides read TGTGCCTGGAGTGTGAGAGCTCGGGGAGGCAATCAGCCCCAGCATTTT.

This clone has just one count. V gene TRBV6-5 combines with J gene TRBJ2-1; 10 bases fit TRBD1. V shed 7 bases, J shed 4 bases, and the junction held 4 bases outside the gene matches. The CDR3 runs to 14 residues. Looked up from germline, CDR1 is MNHEY and CDR2 is SVGAGI. The CDR3 region is CASIPGQGYNEQFF. The CDR3 region has the DNA TGTGCCAGCATCCCGGGACAGGGGTACAATGAGCAGTTCTTC.

This clone was seen only a few times. The chain links TRBV5-4 to TRBJ2-1, with 8 nucleotides matching TRBD2. J gave up 5 bases and V 4 bases, and 11 bases lay outside the gene matches. Per germline, CDR1 SGHNT and CDR2 YYREEE (reference sequence). The CDR3 length is 16 residues. CDR3: CASSIQGLVGHNEQFF. CDR3 in DNA: TGTGCCAGCAGCATACAGGGACTAGTCGGCCACAATGAGCAGTTCTTC.

This chain joins TRBV3-1 (or the pseudogene TRBV3-2) and TRBJ1-5, with D unresolved. Germline-derived CDR1 and CDR2 are LGHDT and YNNKEL (reference sequence). V was shortened by 0 bases and J by 2 bases, with 11 bases between the two germline ends. CDR3 length equals 16 residues. As DNA, the CDR3 is TGTGCCAGCAGCCAAGATGGCGGGGTGGGCAATCAGCCCCAGCATTTT. It codes for CASSQDGGVGNQPQHF.

The V gene is TRBV24-1, the J gene TRBJ1-5; TRBD1 aligns across 9 bases. With 2 bases clipped from V and 7 bases from J, the junction kept 5 bases outside the gene matches. This CDR3 is 15 amino acids long. Germline V gene data show CDR1 as KGHDR and CDR2 as SFDVKD. CDR3 in amino acids: CATSDSTGGAQPQHF. For the CDR3, the DNA is TGTGCCACCAGTGATTCGACAGGGGGAGCACAGCCCCAGCATTTT.

The chain combines TRBV10-3 with TRBJ1-5; 7 positions agree with TRBD1. The germline CDR1 and CDR2 sequences are ENHRY and SYGVKD. The CDR3 consists of 17 residues. Trimming removed 3 bases from V and 1 base from J; junction bases left unmatched: 9. The CDR3 is CAISEHRGLRSNQPQHF. In DNA form, the CDR3 reads TGTGCCATCAGTGAACACAGGGGTTTGAGGAGCAATCAGCCCCAGCATTTT.

The chain is built from TRBV5-1 and TRBJ2-7; 7 nucleotides agree with TRBD1. The ends lost 1 base at V and 7 bases at J; junction bases unmatched: 5. Germline V gene data show CDR1 as SGHRS and CDR2 as YFSETQ. CDR3 length: 13 amino acids. Here the CDR3 reads CASSLRGRGEQYF. In DNA form, the CDR3 reads TGCGCCAGCAGCTTGAGGGGGCGTGGGGAGCAGTACTTC.

This chain connects TRBV2 to TRBJ2-2; 12 bases line up with TRBD2. The CDR3 length is 19 residues. Unmatched junction bases numbered 14, after V lost 3 bases and J lost 6 bases. CDR1 is SNHLY, CDR2 FYNNEI, per germline. The CDR3: CASSDPLAGGPRVPGELFF. The CDR3 region has the DNA TGTGCCAGCAGTGATCCCCTAGCGGGGGGGCCTCGCGTCCCCGGGGAGCTGTTTTTT.

The CDR3 region has the DNA TGTGCCAGTAGCTCGACAGGGCCCCTAGGGCAGTTCTTC. This encodes CASSSTGPLGQFF. The V call is TRBV19, the J call TRBJ2-1, with TRBD1 matching 7 bases. V trimming: 6 bases; J trimming: 12 bases; junction bases outside the gene matches: 11. The germline V gene has CDR1 LNHDA and CDR2 SQIVND (reference sequence). This CDR3 contains 13 residues.

The chain links TRBV20-1 to TRBJ2-7, with 13 bases that match TRBD2. The CDR3 has 18 residues. Germline lookup yields CDR1 DFQATT and CDR2 SNEGSKA (reference sequence). V gave up 3 bases and J gave up 2 bases; unmatched junction bases: 13. CDR3 DNA: TGCAGTGCTAGTTACGCCCCGGGGACTAGCGGGGCCGCCTACGAGCAGTACTTC. Its translation is CSASYAPGTSGAAYEQYF.

This rearrangement joins TRBV5-6 to TRBJ2-6, with D tentatively TRBD2 (5 bases). Per the germline V gene, CDR1 is SGHDT and CDR2 is YYEEEE. This CDR3 region has 15 residues. V was pared by 5 bases and J by 2 bases, with 11 bases between. The CDR3 nucleotides read TGTGCCAGCAGACCCCCGGGAACTGGGGCCAACGTCCTGACTTTC. Residues: CASRPPGTGANVLTF.

V gene TRBV7-6 combines with J gene TRBJ2-5; 10 nucleotides line up with TRBD1. The CDR3 runs 18 residues. The V and J ends lost 0 bases and 6 bases, in that order; junction bases with no gene match: 13. Germline CDR1 is SGHVS and CDR2 is FNYEAQ. CDR3 amino acids: CASSLARQGATFVQTQYF. The CDR3 nucleotides are TGTGCCAGCAGCTTAGCGCGACAGGGGGCCACCTTCGTACAGACCCAGTACTTC.

The J gene is TRBJ1-2, the V gene TRBV30; D remains ambiguous. Trimming cost V 0 bases and J 4 bases, with 6 bases left between them. CDR1 and CDR2 (germline): GTSNPN, SVGIG (reference sequence). The CDR3 is 12 amino acids. For the CDR3, the DNA is TGTGCCTGGAGTGTATCCCGCTATGGCTACACCTTC. Protein product: CAWSVSRYGYTF.

This clone was observed a few times. The J gene is TRBJ2-7, the V gene TRBV3-1 (or the pseudogene TRBV3-2), with 10 bases that match TRBD2. Germline CDR1 is LGHDT and CDR2 is YNNKEL (reference sequence). This CDR3 has 15 amino acids. V shed 3 bases and J 0 bases; nucleotides not matched to a gene: 2. CDR3 amino acids: CASSHLAGDSYEQYF. The CDR3 nucleotides read TGTGCCAGCAGCCATCTAGCGGGGGACTCCTACGAGCAGTACTTC.

The rearrangement joins TRBV6-6 to TRBJ2-1, with 8 bases identical to TRBD1. The CDR3 covers 14 residues. The germline V gene encodes CDR1 MNHNY and CDR2 SVGAGI (reference sequence). Losses at the gene ends were 4 bases for V and 10 bases for J; bases not matched to a gene: 9. The CDR3 DNA follows: TGTGCCAGCAGTTCAGGACAGGGTTTGGGGGAGCAGTTCTTC. Amino acid sequence: CASSSGQGLGEQFF.

The chain couples TRBV7-7 to TRBJ2-1; D may be TRBD1 (6 bases). V lost 5 bases and J lost 0, with 14 bases in between. This CDR3 has 16 residues. The V gene's germline CDR1 is SSHAT and CDR2 FNYEAQ (reference sequence). The CDR3 DNA sequence: TGTGCCAGCAGCCCAAGGGGGATTAGCTCCTACAATGAGCAGTTCTTC. It codes for CASSPRGISSYNEQFF.